This T cell receptor beta chain was documented in a study of human T cells and chemical hapten exposure. Study background: Patients were given diphenylcyclopropenone on the scalp weekly across the roughly 25-week study.

The time point denotes: pre-sensitization, week 0. Sample treatment: therapeutic diphenylcyclopropenone sensitization with weekly scalp DPC. Blood draws came before every patch-test application. A remark on this clonotype: Its specificity is unknown.

The V and J ends lost 6 bases and 6 bases, in that order; junction bases with no gene match: 10. Looked up from germline, CDR1 is DFQATT and CDR2 is SNEGSKA (reference sequence). CDR3 length: 14 residues. Notes on the study in general: Clustering by CDR3 similarity yielded significantly more large clusters from expanded TCRs than controls.

TCRdb ran MiXCR on the RACE reads and lists one entry per CDR3 protein. The repertoire consists of fewer than 300,000 distinct CDR3 sequences, with approximately 8.4% occurring once and the leading ten covering 2.3%. The TCR sequence derives from a woman aged 40-49 years with alopecia areata. Some clones in this sample may be carry-over from other donors' samples. This sequence joins TRBV20-1 and TRBJ2-3; 9 nucleotides agree with TRBD2. The input for sequencing was whole blood, taken in connection with sensitization to the hapten diphenylcyclopropenone (DPC). This chain's CDR3 is CSAGLAVSGDTQYF. In DNA, the CDR3 is TGCAGTGCGGGACTAGCCGTATCCGGGGATACGCAGTATTTT.